This TCR beta chain was sequenced in a study of cytomegalovirus exposure and HLA in healthy donors. Whole-study findings and limits: In a later analysis, at a false discovery rate of 0.05, about 16,000 TCR beta sequences matched HLA alleles.

About this clone itself: The antigen remains undetermined.

Researchers ran the PCR with 60 Vbeta and 13 Jbeta primers. Data came from immunoSEQ multiplex PCR; TCRdb stores just in-frame clones and leaves some out. Of 90,000 to 140,000 clones in the sample, about 80% were seen once. The germline CDR1 and CDR2 sequences are MDHEN and SYDVKM. This CDR3 comprises 14 residues. V gave up 7 bases and J gave up 2 bases, with 12 bases separating them. Sequenced material: PBMCs. V and J are TRBV28 and TRBJ1-5, with D possibly being TRBD1 (5 bases). This TCR was sampled from a man aged 30 to 39 in good health and CMV-seronegative. The CDR3 loop is CASTGGLGNQPQHF. The CDR3 DNA follows: TGTGCCAGCACGGGGGGGTTGGGCAATCAGCCCCAGCATTTT.